This T cell receptor beta chain originates from a study of response to subunit inactivated influenza vaccine (dated by TCRdb to between 2018 and 2020). About the study as a whole: To follow how T cells responded to a trivalent subunit inactivated influenza vaccine, the researchers relied on deep quantitative profiling of the T cell receptor repertoire.

Library generation was performed with RT-PCR. TCRdb shows the sequencer as Illumina HiSeq 2500. Using fastp trimming at Q25 and MiXCR clonotype assembly, TCRdb reanalyzed the public sequencing data and kept in-frame beta chains. Records with the same CDR3 protein are collapsed into one entry carrying the most frequent genes and DNA. Within this sample are around 710,000 distinct CDR3 sequences, with about 15% of them counted one time only. Together, the top ten hold 6% to 8% of the sample. What the authors observed across the whole study: According to the authors, only a limited number of new T cells may be recruited by each seasonal influenza vaccination.

The germline V gene (reference sequence) supplies CDR1 DFQATT and CDR2 SNEGSKA. The CDR3 starts with the cysteine, ends with the phenylalanine, and has 16 residues. The entry retains the CDR3 DNA only, 48 bases that are in frame from base 1. The V end gives up 5 bases and the J end 5 bases, leaving 12 bases in the junction not matched to a gene. As to this clonotype: Its antigen is still unknown. It has no much larger one-base neighbor in the sample; base qualities were not kept.

Sequenced here: PBMCs from blood, sampled about 14 days before vaccination. The source is a man aged 50 or older who received an inactivated influenza vaccine. Donor details come from another sample of the same person, matched by shared clones. The rearrangement combines TRBV20-1 with TRBJ2-1, and TRBD1 matches 10 of the central bases. The nucleotide sequence reads TGCAGTGCTCCCCGACCGACAGGGGGCAACGACAATGAGCAGTTCTTC. Translated, this is CSAPRPTGGNDNEQFF.